This section outlines one TCR beta chain sequence together with its context. What it binds is not known. Healthy bone marrow donors made up the donor group. Use of 60 Vbeta and 13 Jbeta primers characterized the PCR. Assay: immunoSEQ multiplex PCR; the TCRdb copy retains only in-frame clones and omits some. The sample lists fewer than 200,000 clones, approximately 84% occurring once. This sample was taken from a study of cytomegalovirus exposure and HLA in healthy donors. Broader study findings: Links to common viral pathogens appeared, in a later analysis, for several of the most significant clusters.

V was clipped by 2 bases and J by 4 bases, with 6 bases between them. CDR3 length: 13 amino acids. The germline CDR1 and CDR2 sequences are SGHTA and FQGTGA. J is TRBJ1-5 and V is TRBV7-3; D uncertain. This clonotype was obtained from a woman aged 50 to 65 in good health and CMV-seropositive. Sequenced input: PBMCs. CDR3 sequence (DNA): TGTGCCAGCAGCTTAGCGCCAAATCAGCCCCAGCATTTT. Amino acids: CASSLAPNQPQHF.